The 24 T cell receptor beta chains presented below share a single source sample, sequenced in a study of early T cells in non-severe SARS-CoV-2 infection. TCRdb redid the calling of the 5' RACE reads with MiXCR, one entry per CDR3 protein. Seen here are more than 65,000 distinct CDR3 sequences, roughly an eighth observed once, and the top ten hold approximately 4.7%. The sequenced material came from whole blood. Every receptor here comes from an adult who was a healthcare worker with PCR-confirmed SARS-CoV-2 infection or an uninfected control (not recorded which).

The chain uses TRBV4-1 and TRBJ1-2; D gene uncertain. In germline, CDR1 is MGHRA, CDR2 YSYEKL. Trimming pared 0 bases from V and 8 bases from J, leaving 13 bases between. The CDR3 runs to 14 residues. The CDR3 DNA is TGCGCCAGCAGCCAAGATCTTGGCTTGGGAGGCTACACCTTC. This encodes CASSQDLGLGGYTF.

In this sample, this clonotype turned up a few times. This chain uses TRBV19 with TRBJ2-5; D unresolved. The CDR3 runs 16 residues. Germline V CDR1 and CDR2: LNHDA, SQIVND (reference sequence). Trimming shortened V by 0 bases and J by 5 bases, and 16 bases separated the two germline ends. CDR3 amino acids: CASSIDLSARGETQYF. The CDR3 coding sequence is TGTGCCAGTAGTATAGATCTATCGGCCAGAGGCGAGACCCAGTACTTC.

V usage is TRBV29-1 and J usage is TRBJ1-1; D uncertain. In germline, CDR1 is SQVTM, CDR2 ANQGSEA. The CDR3 length is 13 residues. The ends were cut back, 2 bases at V and 3 bases at J, with 10 bases in the middle. CDR3 bases: TGCAGCGTTGAACCATACAGCTACACTGAAGCTTTCTTT. Translated: CSVEPYSYTEAFF.

This clonotype was detected ten times or more. The gene calls are TRBV20-1 and TRBJ2-7, with TRBD2 identical over 9 bases. The V gene's germline CDR1 is DFQATT and CDR2 SNEGSKA (reference sequence). The CDR3 extends over 19 amino acids. V dropped 0 bases and J dropped 2; count of bases not matched to a gene: 17. In DNA, the CDR3 is TGCAGTGCTAGAGATTTGGCGGGAGGGCCCACCTCCTATCCCTACGAGCAGTACTTC. Its translation is CSARDLAGGPTSYPYEQYF.

The chain carries TRBV29-1 and TRBJ1-4; the D gene is possibly TRBD1 (5 bases). Germline assignment: CDR1 SQVTM and CDR2 ANQGSEA. There are 12 residues in the CDR3. Trimming shortened V by 7 bases and J by 4 bases, and 10 bases separated the two germline ends. The DNA for the CDR3 is TGCAGCGGGGGACGGAATAATGAAAAACTGTTTTTT. Its protein product is CSGGRNNEKLFF.

This clonotype was detected ten times or more. This chain links TRBV12-5 with TRBJ2-1; 12 bases are shared with TRBD1. The junction had 9 bases not matched to a gene; V was cut back by 1 base and J by 8 bases. The CDR3 covers 17 residues. Germline V gene sequence: CDR1 LGHNT, CDR2 FRNRAP. Here the CDR3 DNA reads TGTGCTAGTGGTTTGGACCGGGGGACAGGGGGCTTGGATGAGCAGTTCTTC. This encodes CASGLDRGTGGLDEQFF. The variable domain in full, completed from reference TRBV12-5 and TRBJ2-1, reads DARVTQTPRHKVTEMGQEVTMRCQPILGHNTVFWYRQTMMQGLELLAYFRNRAPLDDSGMPKDRFSAEMPDATLATLKIQPSEPRDSAVYFCASGLDRGTGGLDEQFFGPGTRLTVL.

The sample holds a few counts of this clonotype. The V and J genes are TRBV6-6 and TRBJ2-5, with D uncertain. There are 15 residues in the CDR3. CDR1 is MNHNY and CDR2 is SVGAGI in the germline V gene (reference sequence). V lost 6 bases to trimming and J lost 0 bases, with 14 bases between them. CDR3 sequence reads: CASRMDGTYQETQYF. The CDR3 bases are TGTGCCAGCAGGATGGACGGAACCTACCAAGAGACCCAGTACTTC.

This chain uses TRBV18 with TRBJ2-1, with D uncertain. CDR1 is KGHSH and CDR2 is LQKENI in the germline V gene. V lost 3 bases, J lost 6 bases, and 12 bases lay in between. The CDR3 covers 14 residues. The CDR3 coding sequence is TGTGCCAGCTCACCGGGCCTCGTGGGCAATGAGCAGTTCTTC. This translates into CASSPGLVGNEQFF.

This clonotype was found many times. The V call is TRBV18, the J call TRBJ2-7, with 9 bases that match TRBD2. V lost 2 bases, J lost 4 bases, and 6 bases stayed unmatched. Germline-derived CDR1 and CDR2 are KGHSH and LQKENI. CDR3 length equals 15 residues. The CDR3 is CASSPRLADTYEQYF. CDR3 DNA sequence: TGTGCCAGCTCACCAAGACTAGCGGACACTTACGAGCAGTACTTC.

This clonotype was detected many times. V usage is TRBV6-1 and J usage is TRBJ1-5, with D uncertain. V was clipped by 6 bases and J by 7 bases, with 10 bases between them. The length of the CDR3 is 12 residues. Germline CDR1 reads MNHNS; CDR2 reads SASEGT. DNA of the CDR3: TGTGCCAGCAGAGGACTGGGACAGCCCCAGCATTTT. Translating it yields CASRGLGQPQHF.

This clonotype came up many times. V usage is TRBV29-1 and J usage is TRBJ1-1, with a weak D call TRBD1 (5 bases). The V end was cut by 2 bases, the J end by 5 bases, with 9 bases between. Germline CDR1 is SQVTM and CDR2 is ANQGSEA. The CDR3 totals 12 residues. The CDR3 is CSVEQGGTEAFF. CDR3 DNA: TGCAGCGTTGAACAGGGCGGGACTGAAGCTTTCTTT.

There are many counts of this clonotype. The chain joins TRBV10-1 to TRBJ2-3; D gene unclear. Trimming pared 5 bases from V and 2 bases from J, leaving 8 bases between. This CDR3 has 13 amino acids. Germline CDR1 WNHNN, CDR2 SYGVQD (reference sequence). The CDR3: CASSSKITDTQYF. CDR3 nucleotide sequence: TGCGCCAGCAGTTCCAAGATCACAGATACGCAGTATTTT.

The sample holds many counts of this clonotype. CDR3: CASSWSPGGIYQETQYF. The CDR3 coding sequence is TGCGCCAGCAGCTGGAGCCCAGGAGGGATATACCAAGAGACCCAGTACTTC. This chain joins TRBV5-1 and TRBJ2-5; possible D gene TRBD2, 6 bases. This CDR3 contains 17 residues. The germline V gene encodes CDR1 SGHRS and CDR2 YFSETQ. The V end lost 3 bases, the J end lost 0 bases, and 18 bases lay between the germline ends.

This clonotype was recorded many times. The CDR3 protein is CASSSRGFLNTEAFF. CDR3 nucleotide sequence: TGTGCCAGCAGCTCCAGAGGGTTCCTAAACACTGAAGCTTTCTTT. The chain recombines TRBV11-1 with TRBJ1-1; no definite D call. Per the germline V gene, CDR1 is SGHAT and CDR2 is FQDESV (reference sequence). Between the trimmed V and J ends, which lost 4 bases and 2 bases, there was a span of 14 bases. CDR3 length: 15 amino acids.

This clonotype was detected ten times or more. The chain carries TRBV19 and TRBJ1-2; the D is unclear. The CDR3 runs 16 residues. Trimming took off 3 bases at V and 4 bases at J, with 18 bases between the two ends. CDR1 and CDR2 (germline): LNHDA, SQIVND (reference sequence). The chain's CDR3 is CASSITAARKAYGYTF. The CDR3 region has the DNA TGTGCCAGTAGTATTACGGCAGCACGGAAGGCCTATGGCTACACCTTC. Drawing the rest from reference TRBV19 and TRBJ1-2, the complete variable domain is DGGITQSPKYLFRKEGQNVTLSCEQNLNHDAMYWYRQDPGQGLRLIYYSQIVNDFQKGDIAEGYSVSREKKESFPLTVTSAQKNPTAFYLCASSITAARKAYGYTFGSGTRLTVV.

This clonotype came up many times. Germline is not matched at one junction end, which may reflect a read error. The chain uses TRBV7-7 and TRBJ2-1, with 8 nucleotides matching TRBD2. Germline CDR1 reads SSHAT; CDR2 reads FNYEAQ (reference sequence). The CDR3 covers 17 residues. Here the CDR3 DNA reads TGTGCTAGCAGCCCAACTAGCGGAGTGAGCTCCTACAATGAGCAGTTCTTC. This codes for CASSPTSGVSSYNEQFF.

The chain has TRBV7-2 and TRBJ1-5, with 8 nucleotides matching TRBD1. V shed 5 bases, J shed 1 base, and the junction held 4 bases outside the gene matches. Looked up from germline, CDR1 is SGHTA and CDR2 is FQGNSA. CDR3 length equals 15 residues. The CDR3 region is CASSPQGASNQPQHF. The CDR3, as DNA: TGTGCCAGCAGCCCGCAGGGGGCGAGCAATCAGCCCCAGCATTTT.

The chain carries TRBV7-9 and TRBJ2-3; no definite D call. CDR3 length: 12 residues. V shed 1 base and J shed 6 bases, with 5 bases lying between them. Looked up from germline, CDR1 is SEHNR and CDR2 is FQNEAQ (reference sequence). CDR3 region: CASSLDWDTQYF. The CDR3 DNA sequence: TGTGCCAGCAGCTTAGATTGGGATACGCAGTATTTT.

This clonotype was seen only a few times. The chain is built from TRBV9 and TRBJ2-3, with 13 bases aligning to TRBD2. CDR1 is SGDLS, CDR2 YYNGEE, per germline. With V trimmed by 4 bases and J by 0 bases, 8 bases remained unmatched. CDR3 size: 18 residues. The CDR3 sequence is CASSPRLAGGASTDTQYF. The CDR3 region has the DNA TGTGCCAGCAGCCCGCGACTAGCGGGGGGAGCTAGCACAGATACGCAGTATTTT. Based on the CDR3 plus reference TRBV9 and TRBJ2-3, the full variable domain is DSGVTQTPKHLITATGQRVTLRCSPRSGDLSVYWYQQSLDQGLQFLIQYYNGEERAKGNILERFSAQQFPDLHSELNLSSLELGDSALYFCASSPRLAGGASTDTQYFGPGTRLTVL.

This clonotype was seen a handful of times. J is TRBJ2-7 and V is TRBV29-1, with 11 bases identical to TRBD2. CDR3 size: 14 residues. CDR1 is SQVTM, CDR2 ANQGSEA, per germline. After removal of 5 bases from V and 4 bases from J, the junction contained 7 bases not matched to a gene. The CDR3 bases are TGCAGCGTTAGCCCCACTAGCGGGAGTTACGAGCAGTACTTC. It translates to CSVSPTSGSYEQYF.

This clonotype was picked up many times. The chain combines TRBV7-8 with TRBJ1-5; no firm D call. This CDR3 region has 12 residues. Germline lookup yields CDR1 SGHVS and CDR2 FQNEAQ. Trimming stripped 5 bases from V and 6 bases from J, with 8 bases between. The CDR3 coding sequence is TGTGCCAGCAGCCTTTTCGGTCAGCCCCAGCATTTT. As protein: CASSLFGQPQHF.

CDR3 region: CASSVGRLNQPQHF. In DNA, the CDR3 is TGTGCCAGCAGTGTGGGCCGTCTCAATCAGCCCCAGCATTTT. The chain joins TRBV2 to TRBJ1-5; no clear D gene. This CDR3 contains 14 residues. The germline V and J ends were trimmed by 4 bases and 3 bases, with 10 bases remaining between them. In germline, CDR1 is SNHLY, CDR2 FYNNEI.

This sequence joins TRBV10-1 and TRBJ2-7; 10 bases line up with TRBD1. The germline V gene encodes CDR1 WNHNN and CDR2 SYGVQD (reference sequence). CDR3 size: 13 residues. The J segment lost 6 bases and the V segment lost 11 bases, leaving 10 bases of the junction unmatched. Here the CDR3 reads CASRDRGRREQYF. The CDR3 DNA reads as TGCGCCTCCCGGGACAGGGGACGTCGCGAGCAGTACTTC.

Ten or more counts support this clonotype. CDR3: CASSQDPVRDTQYF. CDR3 bases: TGCGCCAGCAGCCAAGACCCGGTCAGGGATACGCAGTATTTT. The chain links TRBV4-1 to TRBJ2-3, with D unclear. Deletions cut 0 bases from V and 6 bases from J, with 10 bases between. The length of the CDR3 is 14 residues. Germline-derived CDR1 and CDR2 are MGHRA and YSYEKL.